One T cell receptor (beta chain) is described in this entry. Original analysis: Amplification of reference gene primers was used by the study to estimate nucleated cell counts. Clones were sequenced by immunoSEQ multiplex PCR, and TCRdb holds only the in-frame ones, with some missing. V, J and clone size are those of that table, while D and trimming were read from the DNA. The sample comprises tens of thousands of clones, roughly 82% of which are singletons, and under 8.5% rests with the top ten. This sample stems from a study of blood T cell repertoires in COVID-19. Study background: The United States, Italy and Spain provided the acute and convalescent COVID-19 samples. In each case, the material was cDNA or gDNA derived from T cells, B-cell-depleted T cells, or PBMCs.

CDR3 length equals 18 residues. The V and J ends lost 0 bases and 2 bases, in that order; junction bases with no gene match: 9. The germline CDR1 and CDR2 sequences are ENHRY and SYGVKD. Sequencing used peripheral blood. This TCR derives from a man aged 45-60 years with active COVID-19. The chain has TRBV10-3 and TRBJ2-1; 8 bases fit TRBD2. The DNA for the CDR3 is TGTGCCATCAGTGAGTCGGGACTAGAGGCGGGAGCCTACAATGAGCAGTTCTTC. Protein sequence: CAISESGLEAGAYNEQFF.